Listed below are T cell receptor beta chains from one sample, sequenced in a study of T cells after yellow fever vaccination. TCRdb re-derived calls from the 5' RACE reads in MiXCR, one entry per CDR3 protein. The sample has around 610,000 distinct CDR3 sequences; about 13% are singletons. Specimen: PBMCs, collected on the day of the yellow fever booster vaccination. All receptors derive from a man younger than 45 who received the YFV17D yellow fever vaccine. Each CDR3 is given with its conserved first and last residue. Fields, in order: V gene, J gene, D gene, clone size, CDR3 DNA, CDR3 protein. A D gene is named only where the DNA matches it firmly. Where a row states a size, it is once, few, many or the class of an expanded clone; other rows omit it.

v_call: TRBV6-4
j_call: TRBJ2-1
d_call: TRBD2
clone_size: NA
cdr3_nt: TGTGCCAGCATTGACTCTAGCGGAAGCTCCTACAATGAGCAGTTCTTC
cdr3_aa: CASIDSSGSSYNEQFF

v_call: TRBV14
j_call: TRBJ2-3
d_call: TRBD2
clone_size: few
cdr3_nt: TGTGCCAGCAGCCAAGATGGGGTAGCGGGAGGTCTGGATACGCAGTATTTT
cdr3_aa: CASSQDGVAGGLDTQYF

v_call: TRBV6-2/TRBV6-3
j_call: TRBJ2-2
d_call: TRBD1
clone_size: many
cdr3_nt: TGTGCCAGCAGTTACGGGACAGGGTTCGCGAACACCGGGGAGCTGTTTTTT
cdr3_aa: CASSYGTGFANTGELFF

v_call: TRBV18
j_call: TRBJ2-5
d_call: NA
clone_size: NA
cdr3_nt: TGTGCCAGCTCACCTTTGCGCTCTGCACAAGAGACCCAGTACTTC
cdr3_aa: CASSPLRSAQETQYF

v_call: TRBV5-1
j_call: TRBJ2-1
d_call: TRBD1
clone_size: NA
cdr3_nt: TGCGCCAGCAGCTTGGGACAGGGTTACGATGAGCAGTTCTTC
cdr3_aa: CASSLGQGYDEQFF

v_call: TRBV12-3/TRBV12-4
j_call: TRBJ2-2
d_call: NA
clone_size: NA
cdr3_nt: TGTGCCAGCAGTTTAGCGCAAACCGGGGAGCTGTTTTTT
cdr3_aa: CASSLAQTGELFF

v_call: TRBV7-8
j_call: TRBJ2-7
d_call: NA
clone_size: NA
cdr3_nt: TGTGCCAGCAGCTTCTCCGACTCGAGCCAGGGGTACGAGCAGTACTTC
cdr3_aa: CASSFSDSSQGYEQYF

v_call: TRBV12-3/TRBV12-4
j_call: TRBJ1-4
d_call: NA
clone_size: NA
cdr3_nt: TGTGCCAGCCTCCGGATCGGGGGGGTACGGGAAAAACTGTTTTTT
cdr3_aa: CASLRIGGVREKLFF

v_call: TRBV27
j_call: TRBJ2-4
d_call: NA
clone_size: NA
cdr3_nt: TGTGCCAGCAGAACGATACAGGGACCCAAAAACATTCAGTACTTC
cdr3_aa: CASRTIQGPKNIQYF

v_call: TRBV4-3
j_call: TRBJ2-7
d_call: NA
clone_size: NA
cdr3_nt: TGCGCCAGCCTCCTCCGGGGGATCCTCTACGAGCAGTACTTC
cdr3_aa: CASLLRGILYEQYF

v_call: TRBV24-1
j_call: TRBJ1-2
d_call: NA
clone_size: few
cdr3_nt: TGTGCCACCAGTGAAGATGGTTTCGACTATGGCTACACCTTC
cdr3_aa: CATSEDGFDYGYTF

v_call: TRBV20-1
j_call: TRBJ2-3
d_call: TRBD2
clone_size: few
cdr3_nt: TGCAGTGCTAGAGATTTAGGACTAGCGGGATCGCAGACTAGCACAGATACGCAGTATTTT
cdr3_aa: CSARDLGLAGSQTSTDTQYF

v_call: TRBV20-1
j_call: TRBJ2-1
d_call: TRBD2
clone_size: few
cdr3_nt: TGCAGTGCTAGGGGACTAGCCCATGAGCAGTTCTTC
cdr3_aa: CSARGLAHEQFF

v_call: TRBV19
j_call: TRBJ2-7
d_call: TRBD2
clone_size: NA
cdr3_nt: TGTGCCAGTAGTAGGCGGGAGACAAACGAGCAGTACTTC
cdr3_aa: CASSRRETNEQYF

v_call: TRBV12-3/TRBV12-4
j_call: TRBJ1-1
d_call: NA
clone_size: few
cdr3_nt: TGTGCCAGCACCTGGACAGTGAACACTGAAGCTTTCTTT
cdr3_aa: CASTWTVNTEAFF

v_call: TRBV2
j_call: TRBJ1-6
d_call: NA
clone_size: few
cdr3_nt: TGTGCCAGCACTAAAGAGGGCGGAGGTAATTCACCCCTCCACTTT
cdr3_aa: CASTKEGGGNSPLHF

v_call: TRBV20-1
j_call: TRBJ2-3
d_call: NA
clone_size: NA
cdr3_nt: TGCAGTGCTAGAGTGAAGGGGAGGTCTAGCACAGATACGCAGTATTTT
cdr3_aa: CSARVKGRSSTDTQYF

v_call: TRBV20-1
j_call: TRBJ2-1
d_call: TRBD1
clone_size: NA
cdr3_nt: TGCAGTGCTGCCTCCGGGACAGGGGAAGGCAATGAGCAGTTCTTC
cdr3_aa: CSAASGTGEGNEQFF

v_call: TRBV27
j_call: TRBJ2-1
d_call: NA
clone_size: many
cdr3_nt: TGTGCCAGCAGTCAAAATGGGGGCAGGGGGGGCATGGAGCAGTTCTTC
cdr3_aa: CASSQNGGRGGMEQFF

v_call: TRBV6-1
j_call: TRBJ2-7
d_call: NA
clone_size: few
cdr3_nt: TGTGCCAGCCTTAATTTCGGGCTCTCCTACGAGCAGTACTTC
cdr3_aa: CASLNFGLSYEQYF

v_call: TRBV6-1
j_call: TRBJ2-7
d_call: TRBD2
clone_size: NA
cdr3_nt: TGTGCCAGCAGGGCCCCAAGCGGGAGGACCTCCTACGAGCAGTACTTC
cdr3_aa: CASRAPSGRTSYEQYF

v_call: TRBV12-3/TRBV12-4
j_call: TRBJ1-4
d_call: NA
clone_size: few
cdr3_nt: TGTGCCAGCAGTTTCCAGGGCGGGTTAGAAAAACTGTTTTTT
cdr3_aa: CASSFQGGLEKLFF

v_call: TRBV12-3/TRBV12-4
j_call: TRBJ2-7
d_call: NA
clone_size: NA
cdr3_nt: TGTGCCAGCAGATACCAAGCGGAAAGCTCCTACGAGCAGTACTTC
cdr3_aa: CASRYQAESSYEQYF

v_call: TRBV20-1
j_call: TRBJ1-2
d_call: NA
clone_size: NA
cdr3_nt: TGCAGTGCTCCCCCAGTAGGATATGGCTACACCTTC
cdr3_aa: CSAPPVGYGYTF

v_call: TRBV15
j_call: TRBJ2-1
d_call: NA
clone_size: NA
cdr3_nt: TGTGCCACCAGCAGAGATCTCGAGGGGCCAGAGCAGTTCTTC
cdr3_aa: CATSRDLEGPEQFF

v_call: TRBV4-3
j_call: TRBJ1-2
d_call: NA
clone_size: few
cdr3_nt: TGCGCCAGCAGCCAAGCCGCAGGGGTGGACTATGGCTACACCTTC
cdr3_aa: CASSQAAGVDYGYTF

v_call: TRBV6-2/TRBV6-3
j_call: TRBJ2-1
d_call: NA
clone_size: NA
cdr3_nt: TGTGCCAGCAGTTACTGGGGGGGGGCGAATGAGCAGTTCTTC
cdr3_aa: CASSYWGGANEQFF